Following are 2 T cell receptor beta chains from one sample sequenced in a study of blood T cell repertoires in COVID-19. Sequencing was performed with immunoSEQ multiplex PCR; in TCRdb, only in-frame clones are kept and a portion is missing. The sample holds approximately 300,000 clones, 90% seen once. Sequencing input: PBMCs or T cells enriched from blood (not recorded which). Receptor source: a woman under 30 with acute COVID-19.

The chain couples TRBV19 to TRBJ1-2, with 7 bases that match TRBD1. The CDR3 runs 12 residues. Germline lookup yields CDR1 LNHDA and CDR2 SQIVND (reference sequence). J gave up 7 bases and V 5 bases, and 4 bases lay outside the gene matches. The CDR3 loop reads CASSSTGVGYTF. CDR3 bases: TGTGCCAGTAGTTCTACAGGGGTTGGCTACACCTTC. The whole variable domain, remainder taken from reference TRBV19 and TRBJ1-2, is DGGITQSPKYLFRKEGQNVTLSCEQNLNHDAMYWYRQDPGQGLRLIYYSQIVNDFQKGDIAEGYSVSREKKESFPLTVTSAQKNPTAFYLCASSSTGVGYTFGSGTRLTVV.

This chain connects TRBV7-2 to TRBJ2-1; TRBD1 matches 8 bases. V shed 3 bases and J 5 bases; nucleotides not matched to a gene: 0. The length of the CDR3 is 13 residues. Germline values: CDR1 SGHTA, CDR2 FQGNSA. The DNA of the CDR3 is TGTGCCAGCAGCTTGACAGGGGACAATGAGCAGTTCTTC. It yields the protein CASSLTGDNEQFF.